These 20 T cell receptor beta chains came from one sample sequenced in a study of blood T cells in healthy people across ages. For the second PCR, which ran for about 7 to 11 cycles, a sample-barcoded 5' primer and a J-beta primer mix were used. Using its own MiXCR run on the 5' RACE reads, TCRdb lists one record per CDR3 protein. The table has 1.5 million to 2 million distinct CDR3 sequences, around half seen once. The sequenced sample consisted of blood. The receptor set was obtained from a woman between 40 and 50 years old in good health.

This clonotype was found a few times. This chain's CDR3 is CASSYSNRVDGYTF. The CDR3 DNA reads as TGTGCCAGCAGTTACTCGAACAGGGTGGATGGCTACACCTTC. The V gene is TRBV6-2 or TRBV6-3, the J gene TRBJ1-2; weak D call: TRBD1 (6 bases). The CDR3 runs to 14 residues. The germline V gene has CDR1 MNHEY and CDR2 SVGEGT. Trimming left V 0 bases short and J 6 bases short, with 11 bases between.

The J gene is TRBJ2-3, the V gene TRBV14; 12 bases are a match to TRBD2. Germline assignment: CDR1 SGHDN and CDR2 FVKESK. Trimming took 1 base from V and 7 from J; bases not matched to a gene: 9. This CDR3 is built from 17 residues. The DNA of the CDR3 is TGTGCCAGCAGCCAAGCTCGTGGCCTAGCGGGGGGGCATACGCAGTATTTT. Protein: CASSQARGLAGGHTQYF.

Remarks on this clonotype: A junction boundary mismatches the germline segment, possibly from a read error. The J gene is TRBJ2-3, the V gene TRBV15; perhaps TRBD2 as D (6 bases). The CDR3 covers 16 residues. CDR1 is LNHNV, CDR2 YYDKDF, per germline (reference sequence). The CDR3 nucleotides are TGCGCCACCAGCAGAAACACCGGCGGGGGCACAGATACGCAGTATTTT. It specifies CATSRNTGGGTDTQYF.

V is TRBV5-1 and J is TRBJ1-2; 12 bases agree with TRBD1. Germline V gene data show CDR1 as SGHRS and CDR2 as YFSETQ. This CDR3 region has 15 residues. With V trimmed by 4 bases and J by 8 bases, 9 bases remained unmatched. CDR3 coding DNA: TGCGCCAGCAGCCCCGGGGGACAGGGGGCGAGAGGCTACACCTTC. This translates into CASSPGGQGARGYTF.

The V gene is TRBV27, the J gene TRBJ1-4; 7 nucleotides agree with TRBD1. Germline V gene sequence: CDR1 MNHEY, CDR2 SMNVEV (reference sequence). The CDR3 spans 13 residues. The V gene end was trimmed by 5 bases and the J gene end by 8 bases; junction bases not matched to a gene: 5. The chain's CDR3 is CASSNVRGEKLFF. The CDR3 nucleotides read TGTGCCAGCAGTAACGTCAGGGGGGAAAAACTGTTTTTT. Using reference TRBV27 and TRBJ1-4 for the parts outside the CDR3, the full variable domain is EAQVTQNPRYLITVTGKKLTVTCSQNMNHEYMSWYRQDPGLGLRQIYYSMNVEVTDKGDVPEGYKVSRKEKRNFPLILESPSPNQTSLYFCASSNVRGEKLFFGSGTQLSVL.

This clonotype occurred a few times. This chain joins TRBV4-3 and TRBJ2-1, with 8 bases identical to TRBD2. This CDR3 has 17 residues. After removal of 1 base from V and 0 bases from J, the junction contained 5 bases not matched to a gene. The germline V gene encodes CDR1 LGHNA and CDR2 YSLEER. The CDR3 loop reads CASSQAGGGRSYNEQFF. CDR3 sequence (DNA): TGCGCCAGCAGCCAAGCTGGCGGGGGGCGCTCCTACAATGAGCAGTTCTTC.

The genes are TRBV20-1 and TRBJ2-5; 7 bases line up with TRBD2. The germline V gene encodes CDR1 DFQATT and CDR2 SNEGSKA (reference sequence). V lost 8 bases to trimming and J lost 1 base; unmatched junction nucleotides: 13. This CDR3 spans 15 amino acids. CDR3 protein: CSPQVAGIFQETQYF. In DNA form, the CDR3 reads TGCAGTCCTCAGGTAGCGGGCATCTTCCAAGAGACCCAGTACTTC.

This chain uses TRBV28 with TRBJ1-5, with D perhaps matching TRBD1 (6 bases). V lost 6 bases and J 3 bases, leaving 18 bases between the germline ends. The CDR3 runs 16 residues. The germline CDR1 and CDR2 sequences are MDHEN and SYDVKM. The CDR3 protein is CASSPEGGLINQPQHF. CDR3 nucleotides: TGTGCCAGCAGCCCTGAGGGGGGGCTGATCAATCAGCCCCAGCATTTT.

This clonotype has only a few counts. The gene calls are TRBV5-1 and TRBJ1-5, with D uncertain. The V end was cut by 0 bases, the J end by 5 bases, with 9 bases between. CDR1 is SGHRS, CDR2 YFSETQ, per germline. The CDR3 length is 14 residues. The CDR3 sequence: CASSLDRLDQPQHF. CDR3 bases: TGCGCCAGCAGCTTGGATAGGTTAGATCAGCCCCAGCATTTT.

CDR3 nucleotides: TGTGCCCATGCTAGGGGGCAATACGAGCAGTACTTC. This codes for CAHARGQYEQYF. The chain has TRBV6-1 and TRBJ2-7; 7 bases line up with TRBD1. CDR3 length: 12 amino acids. Trimming took 11 bases from V and 4 from J; bases not matched to a gene: 8. Per the germline V gene, CDR1 is MNHNS and CDR2 is SASEGT.

This clonotype came up once. The genes are TRBV24-1 and TRBJ2-1; 7 nucleotides agree with TRBD1. With V trimmed by 10 bases and J by 2 bases, 10 bases remained unmatched. CDR3 length: 15 residues. Germline values: CDR1 KGHDR, CDR2 SFDVKD. The CDR3 loop reads CATEGQGGAYNEQFF. CDR3 sequence (DNA): TGTGCCACAGAGGGGCAAGGGGGCGCCTACAATGAGCAGTTCTTC.

This chain uses TRBV20-1 with TRBJ2-1; D is perhaps TRBD1 or TRBD2 (5 bases each). The CDR3 is 16 residues long. With 3 bases removed from V and 10 bases from J, the gap between germline ends came to 25 bases. CDR1 is DFQATT and CDR2 is SNEGSKA in the germline V gene (reference sequence). The CDR3 loop is CSARLLIQGRMNEQFF. CDR3 in DNA: TGCAGTGCTAGGTTGCTTATCCAGGGACGGATGAACGAGCAGTTCTTC.

The J gene is TRBJ2-4, the V gene TRBV2, with TRBD2 matching over 8 bases. The CDR3 covers 13 residues. CDR1 is SNHLY, CDR2 FYNNEI, per germline. With V trimmed by 7 bases and J by 15 bases, 14 bases remained unmatched. The CDR3 here is CASNDQRGSSGYF. The CDR3, as DNA: TGTGCCAGCAACGATCAGCGGGGGAGCTCGGGGTACTTC.

V and J are TRBV28 and TRBJ2-3; the D is unclear. The ends were cut back, 7 bases at V and 2 bases at J, with 7 bases in the middle. The germline V gene encodes CDR1 MDHEN and CDR2 SYDVKM. The CDR3 extends over 12 amino acids. In DNA, the CDR3 is TGTGCCAGCACGACCCCCACAGATACGCAGTATTTT. Translation: CASTTPTDTQYF.

This chain connects TRBV6-2 or TRBV6-3 to TRBJ1-5, with a tentative D call TRBD1 (6 bases). Germline CDR1 MNHEY, CDR2 SVGEGT. Trimming left V 6 bases short and J 4 bases short, with 13 bases between. CDR3 length: 14 amino acids. CDR3 in amino acids: CASSHREFNQPQHF. For the CDR3, the DNA is TGTGCCAGCAGCCACAGGGAATTTAATCAGCCCCAGCATTTT.

This clonotype has only a few counts. The chain uses TRBV20-1 and TRBJ1-5, with D possibly matching TRBD1 (6 bases). Germline CDR1 DFQATT, CDR2 SNEGSKA (reference sequence). V lost 6 bases, J lost 0 bases, and 15 bases lay in between. The CDR3 is made up of 15 amino acids. CDR3 nucleotide sequence: TGCAGTGCAAAGGACAGATTCAGTAGCAATCAGCCCCAGCATTTT. Translated: CSAKDRFSSNQPQHF.

The rearrangement joins TRBV6-6 to TRBJ1-1, with D possibly TRBD1 on 6 matching bases. V was cut by 2 bases and J by 4 bases, with 14 bases left in between. Germline values: CDR1 MNHNY, CDR2 SVGAGI (reference sequence). The CDR3 has 15 amino acids. CDR3 amino acids: CASSYPEQGATEAFF. The CDR3 region has the DNA TGTGCCAGCAGTTACCCTGAACAGGGTGCCACTGAAGCTTTCTTT.

The J gene is TRBJ2-3, the V gene TRBV4-1, with 7 positions matching TRBD1. Unmatched junction bases numbered 9, after V lost 5 bases and J lost 4 bases. The CDR3 loop spans 15 amino acids. Germline V gene sequence: CDR1 MGHRA, CDR2 YSYEKL. CDR3 region: CASSLTGSRADTQYF. CDR3 bases: TGCGCCAGCAGCTTGACAGGGTCCAGGGCAGATACGCAGTATTTT.

V and J are TRBV5-1 and TRBJ2-5; D is possibly TRBD2 (5 bases). Germline V gene lookup returns CDR1 SGHRS and CDR2 YFSETQ. This CDR3 comprises 16 residues. Trimming took off 4 bases at V and 1 base at J, with 17 bases between the two ends. In DNA form, the CDR3 reads TGCGCCAGCAGCACCCCCGGGGTGGCGTTCCAAGAGACCCAGTACTTC. It yields the protein CASSTPGVAFQETQYF.

The gene calls are TRBV28 and TRBJ1-5, with D perhaps matching TRBD1 (6 bases). Germline CDR1 is MDHEN and CDR2 is SYDVKM. The CDR3 is 18 amino acids. Trimming shortened V by 6 bases and J by 1 base, and 22 bases separated the two germline ends. The CDR3 reads CASSRARIRGGSNQPQHF. The CDR3 DNA reads as TGTGCCAGCAGCCGAGCTCGAATCAGGGGAGGGAGCAATCAGCCCCAGCATTTT. The complete variable domain, with remaining parts taken from reference TRBV28 and TRBJ1-5, reads DVKVTQSSRYLVKRTGEKVFLECVQDMDHENMFWYRQDPGLGLRLIYFSYDVKMKEKGDIPEGYSVSREKKERFSLILESASTNQTSMYLCASSRARIRGGSNQPQHFGDGTRLSIL.